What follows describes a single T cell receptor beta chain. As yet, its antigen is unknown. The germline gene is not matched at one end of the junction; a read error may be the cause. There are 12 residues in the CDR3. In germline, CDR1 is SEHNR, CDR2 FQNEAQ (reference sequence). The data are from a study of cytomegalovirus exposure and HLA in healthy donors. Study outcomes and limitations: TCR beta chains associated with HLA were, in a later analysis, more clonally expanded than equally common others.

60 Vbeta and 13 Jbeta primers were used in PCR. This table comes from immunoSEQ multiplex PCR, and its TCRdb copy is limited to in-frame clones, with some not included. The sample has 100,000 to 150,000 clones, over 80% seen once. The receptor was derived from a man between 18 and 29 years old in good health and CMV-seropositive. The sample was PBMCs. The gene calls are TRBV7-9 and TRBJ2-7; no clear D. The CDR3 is CSSSLVTYEQYF. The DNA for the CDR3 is TGTTCCAGCAGCTTAGTAACCTACGAGCAGTACTTC.